These 13 T cell receptor beta chains were all obtained from the same sample, sequenced in a study of shared clonotypes between healthy human individuals. Repertoires were generated with immunoSEQ multiplex PCR, while TCRdb's copy carries only in-frame clones and drops some. The sample contains approximately 500,000 clones, about four fifths of which appear only once. The sequenced material came from PBMCs. These receptors were taken from a woman between 40 and 50 years old in good health. Some clones in this sample may be carry-over from other donors' samples.

J is TRBJ2-2 and V is TRBV9; 8 bases are a match to TRBD1. V lost 3 bases, J lost 1 base, and 8 bases stayed unmatched. This CDR3 has 17 residues. CDR1 SGDLS and CDR2 YYNGEE come from the germline V gene. CDR3 coding DNA: TGTGCCAGCAGCGGCGGCCCCGGGACAGGGAACACCGGGGAGCTGTTTTTT. It yields the protein CASSGGPGTGNTGELFF.

As to this clone: This CDR3 is also generated by other DNA sequences in the sample. The chain couples TRBV29-1 to TRBJ2-1; D is perhaps TRBD2 (5 bases). The germline gives CDR1 SQVTM, CDR2 ANQGSEA. Trimming removed 6 bases from V and 0 bases from J, with 12 bases in between. The CDR3 runs to 14 residues. In DNA form, the CDR3 reads TGCAGCGTCGAGGGAGAAGGCTCCTACAATGAGCAGTTCTTC. Protein: CSVEGEGSYNEQFF.

The sample holds one count of this clone. The V call is TRBV7-8, the J call TRBJ2-1; D possibly corresponds to TRBD1 (6 bases). The CDR3 has 15 amino acids. Looked up from germline, CDR1 is SGHVS and CDR2 is FQNEAQ. Trimming removed 0 bases at V and 5 bases at J, with 11 bases between. In nucleotides, the CDR3 is TGTGCCAGCAGCTTAGCGAGACAGGCAAACAATGAGCAGTTCTTC. Protein: CASSLARQANNEQFF.

J is TRBJ2-5 and V is TRBV5-1; D may be TRBD2 (6 bases). Germline V CDR1 and CDR2: SGHRS, YFSETQ. The CDR3 sequence is 14 residues long. V was pared by 0 bases and J by 5 bases, with 11 bases between. The CDR3 sequence: CASSLVEGRETQYF. CDR3 nucleotide sequence: TGCGCCAGCAGCTTGGTGGAGGGGCGGGAGACCCAGTACTTC.

J is TRBJ1-1 and V is TRBV28; tentatively, D is TRBD1 (6 bases). The germline V gene has CDR1 MDHEN and CDR2 SYDVKM. V dropped 6 bases and J dropped 1 base, with 9 bases sitting between them. The CDR3 covers 13 residues. The chain's CDR3 is CASRRQENTEAFF. The CDR3, as DNA: TGTGCCAGCAGGAGACAGGAGAACACTGAAGCTTTCTTT.

A remark on this clone: A junction boundary mismatches the germline segment, possibly from a read error. The V and J genes are TRBV20-1 and TRBJ1-1; TRBD1 is a possible D gene (6 bases). The germline V gene encodes CDR1 DFQATT and CDR2 SNEGSKA (reference sequence). This CDR3 region has 11 residues. CDR3 DNA: TGCAGTGCAAGACAGGCTACTGGAGCTTTCTTT. It encodes CSARQATGAFF.

This clone was found once. CDR3 nucleotide sequence: TGTGCCAGCAGCTTAGACGGGGCGCTTTACAATGAGCAGTTCTTC. Translating gives CASSLDGALYNEQFF. The V gene is TRBV7-9, the J gene TRBJ2-1, with D possibly being TRBD1 or TRBD2 (5 bases each). Trimming pared 1 base from V and 4 bases from J, leaving 11 bases between. Germline V gene data show CDR1 as SEHNR and CDR2 as FQNEAQ (reference sequence). The CDR3 is 15 amino acids.

This sequence joins TRBV4-1 and TRBJ1-2, with D possibly TRBD1 on 6 matching bases. The CDR3 has 15 amino acids. The V end was cut by 1 base, the J end by 4 bases, with 13 bases between. Germline V gene data show CDR1 as MGHRA and CDR2 as YSYEKL. The CDR3 sequence is CASSQGPQGSYGYTF. The CDR3 nucleotides read TGCGCCAGCAGCCAAGGGCCACAGGGTTCCTATGGCTACACCTTC.

This clone has at least ten counts. This chain connects TRBV28 to TRBJ1-5; 7 nucleotides line up with TRBD1. The V and J ends lost 3 bases and 3 bases, in that order; junction bases with no gene match: 14. This CDR3 has 18 residues. Looked up from germline, CDR1 is MDHEN and CDR2 is SYDVKM. The CDR3 loop is CASSFPETGKRSNQPQHF. The CDR3 DNA sequence: TGTGCCAGCAGTTTCCCCGAGACAGGGAAACGGTCCAATCAGCCCCAGCATTTT.

V is TRBV5-1 and J is TRBJ2-2; 9 bases are a match to TRBD2. The germline V gene has CDR1 SGHRS and CDR2 YFSETQ. Trimming took 1 base from V and 6 from J; bases not matched to a gene: 13. This CDR3 comprises 18 residues. CDR3 bases: TGCGCCAGCAGCTTGAGAGTGACGGCGGGAGGGCGTGCCGGGGAGCTGTTTTTT. This codes for CASSLRVTAGGRAGELFF.

V is TRBV15 and J is TRBJ2-7; D is perhaps TRBD1 or TRBD2 (5 bases each). Germline assignment: CDR1 LNHNV and CDR2 YYDKDF (reference sequence). The germline V and J ends were trimmed by 5 bases and 0 bases, with 20 bases remaining between them. The CDR3 extends over 17 amino acids. CDR3: CATSPVEGRPSSYEQYF. The CDR3 DNA is TGTGCCACCAGCCCAGTCGAGGGACGGCCAAGCTCCTACGAGCAGTACTTC.

The rearrangement joins TRBV7-6 to TRBJ2-7; 11 bases match TRBD1. Germline loops: CDR1 SGHVS, CDR2 FNYEAQ. V gave up 5 bases and J gave up 3 bases; unmatched junction bases: 6. This CDR3 is 15 amino acids long. The CDR3 coding sequence is TGTGCCAGCAGCCCCGGGACAGGGGGTCACTACGAGCAGTACTTC. Translating it yields CASSPGTGGHYEQYF.

This clone was found a few times. The rearrangement joins TRBV6-6 to TRBJ1-2; 9 bases are shared with TRBD1. The CDR3 consists of 15 residues. The germline gives CDR1 MNHNY, CDR2 SVGAGI (reference sequence). Losses at the gene ends were 4 bases for V and 7 bases for J; bases not matched to a gene: 10. This CDR3 reads CASSSPGTGLFGYTF. The CDR3 region has the DNA TGTGCCAGCAGTTCCCCCGGGACAGGGTTGTTTGGCTACACCTTC.